This T cell receptor (beta chain) derives from a study of response to subunit inactivated influenza vaccine. TCRdb recomputed calls from the RT-PCR reads with MiXCR, one row per CDR3 protein. This table holds under 500,000 distinct CDR3 sequences, over 9.5% found once. CDR1 SGHNT and CDR2 YENEEA come from the germline V gene. The CDR3 totals 16 residues. V gave up 1 base and J gave up 6 bases, with 16 bases separating them. This clonotype has just one count. The chain has TRBV11-3 and TRBJ2-1; tentatively, D is TRBD2 (7 bases). The receptor's source is a man aged 45-65 years who received an inactivated influenza vaccine. The sequencing used PBMCs from blood, collected 35 to 45 days after vaccination. The CDR3 DNA reads TGTGCCAGCAGCTTAGGACGGGGGGCCCTCGGCAATGAGCAGTTCTTC. It specifies CASSLGRGALGNEQFF. The whole variable domain, filled in from reference TRBV11-3 and TRBJ2-1, reads EAGVVQSPRYKIIEKKQPVAFWCNPISGHNTLYWYLQNLGQGPELLIRYENEEAVDDSQLPKDRFSAERLKGVDSTLKIQPAELGDSAVYLCASSLGRGALGNEQFFGPGTRLTVL.